One sample yielded the 9 T cell receptor beta chains listed below, sequenced in a study of early T cells in non-severe SARS-CoV-2 infection. TCRdb re-called the 5' RACE reads with MiXCR, one entry per CDR3 protein. Of tens of thousands of distinct CDR3 sequences in the sample, 5% to 6.5% were seen once. Material: whole blood. The receptors were sampled from an adult who was a healthcare worker with PCR-confirmed SARS-CoV-2 infection or an uninfected control (not recorded which).

This clonotype was detected a few times. The chain employs TRBV20-1 and TRBJ2-2; 10 bases align to TRBD2. V shed 2 bases and J 7 bases; nucleotides not matched to a gene: 7. Germline-derived CDR1 and CDR2 are DFQATT and SNEGSKA (reference sequence). This CDR3 region has 15 residues. CDR3 in amino acids: CSARRTSGVSGELFF. CDR3 coding DNA: TGCAGTGCTAGAAGGACTAGCGGCGTGAGCGGGGAGCTGTTTTTT.

The V and J genes are TRBV3-2 and TRBJ1-2. TRBV3-2 is recorded as a pseudogene. This CDR3 has 14 amino acids. In DNA form, the CDR3 reads TGTGCCAGCAGCCAAGGAGCGGCTAACTATGGCTACACCTTC. Translated, it gives CASSQGAANYGYTF.

This clonotype was detected a few times. V and J are TRBV10-1 and TRBJ1-1; TRBD1 is a possible D gene (6 bases). The CDR3 runs 14 residues. Per germline, CDR1 WNHNN and CDR2 SYGVQD (reference sequence). The ends were cut back, 3 bases at V and 4 bases at J, with 12 bases in the middle. The CDR3 here is CASSEGGAATEAFF. The CDR3 region has the DNA TGCGCCAGCAGTGAAGGGGGGGCCGCCACTGAAGCTTTCTTT.

The rearrangement uses TRBV3-1 and TRBJ2-7, with D possibly TRBD1 on 6 matching bases. CDR1 is LGHDT, CDR2 YNNKEL, per germline (reference sequence). The V end was cut by 1 base, the J end by 5 bases, with 12 bases between. The CDR3 is made up of 14 amino acids. The CDR3 spells CASSQGWGLNEQYF. CDR3 DNA sequence: TGTGCCAGCAGCCAAGGTTGGGGGCTTAACGAGCAGTACTTC.

This clonotype was observed at least ten times. V and J are TRBV12-3 or TRBV12-4 and TRBJ2-1, with unresolved D. CDR3 size: 11 residues. Trimming left V 3 bases short and J 3 bases short, with 0 bases between. CDR3 DNA sequence: TGTGCCAGCAGTTTCTACAATGAGCAGTTCTTC. This gives the protein CASSFYNEQFF.

This clonotype was seen ten or more times. The chain links TRBV2 to TRBJ1-3, with D unresolved. This CDR3 region has 14 residues. The V gene's germline CDR1 is SNHLY and CDR2 FYNNEI. Trimming stripped 5 bases from V and 0 bases from J, with 8 bases between. CDR3 loop: CASSPGLSGNTIYF. CDR3 DNA sequence: TGTGCCAGCAGTCCCGGCCTCTCTGGAAACACCATATATTTT.

This clonotype showed up many times. J is TRBJ2-3 and V is TRBV27; 14 positions match TRBD2. Germline CDR1 MNHEY, CDR2 SMNVEV (reference sequence). The ends lost 6 bases at V and 4 bases at J; junction bases unmatched: 6. This CDR3 is built from 16 residues. CDR3 loop: CASRSGLAGAADTQYF. The CDR3 region has the DNA TGTGCCAGCAGATCGGGACTAGCGGGGGCCGCAGATACGCAGTATTTT.

The sample holds many counts of this clonotype. CDR3 bases: TGTGCCAGCAGTCCCCAGCGGAGTAGCTCCTACAATGAGCAGTTCTTC. As protein: CASSPQRSSSYNEQFF. The chain carries TRBV12-3 or TRBV12-4 and TRBJ2-1; possible D gene TRBD2, 5 bases. The CDR3 consists of 16 residues. V lost 5 bases, J lost 0 bases, and 14 bases lay in between.

This clonotype was counted at least ten times. The V call is TRBV12-3 or TRBV12-4, the J call TRBJ2-3; TRBD1 is a possible D gene (6 bases). There are 16 residues in the CDR3. Trimming shortened V by 6 bases and J by 0 bases, and 16 bases separated the two germline ends. This CDR3 is CASRTYSRGSTDTQYF. Written as DNA, the CDR3 is TGTGCCAGCAGAACTTACTCCAGGGGTAGCACAGATACGCAGTATTTT.